This T cell receptor (beta chain) was sequenced during a study of T-cell memory formation after mild COVID-19. The 5'RACE method, run with constant-segment primers, produced TCR alpha and TCR beta cDNA libraries (carrying sample barcodes and UMIs). One entry per CDR3 protein, called by TCRdb with MiXCR from the 5' RACE reads. In the table there are some 450,000 distinct CDR3 sequences, roughly 17% of which are singletons. Study findings and constraints: Chiefly within CM and EM were the contracting CD4+ clones; CD8+ ones were within EMRA. Clones that shrank (day 15 to 85) were balanced CD4/CD8, whereas later expanders leaned CD4+.

This clonotype has only a few counts. Its antigen is unknown. Germline values: CDR1 SGHKS, CDR2 YYEKEE (reference sequence). The CDR3 loop spans 14 amino acids. V was clipped by 2 bases and J by 5 bases, with 11 bases between them. The sequence was collected from a man younger than 30 who had mild COVID-19 (a few samples of this study predate the infection). Cell type and time point are not known. The sample comprised PBMCs or a T cell subset sorted from them (not recorded which). J is TRBJ1-5 and V is TRBV5-5, with no clear D. This CDR3 reads CASSLRVADQPQHF. In nucleotides, the CDR3 is TGTGCCAGCAGCTTAAGGGTAGCGGATCAGCCCCAGCATTTT.